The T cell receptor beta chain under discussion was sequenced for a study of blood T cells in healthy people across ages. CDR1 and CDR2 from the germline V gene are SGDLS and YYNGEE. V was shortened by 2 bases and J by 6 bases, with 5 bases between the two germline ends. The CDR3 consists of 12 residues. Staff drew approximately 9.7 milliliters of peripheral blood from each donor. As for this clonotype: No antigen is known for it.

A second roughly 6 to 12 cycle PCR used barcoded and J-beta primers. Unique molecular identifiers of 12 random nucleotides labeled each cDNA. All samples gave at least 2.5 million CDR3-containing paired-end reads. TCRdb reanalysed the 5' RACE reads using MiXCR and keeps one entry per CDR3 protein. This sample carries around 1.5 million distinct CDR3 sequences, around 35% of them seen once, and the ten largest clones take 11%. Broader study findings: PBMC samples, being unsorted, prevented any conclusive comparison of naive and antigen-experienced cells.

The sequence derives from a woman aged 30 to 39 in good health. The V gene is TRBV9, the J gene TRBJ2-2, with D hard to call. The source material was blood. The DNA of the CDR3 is TGTGCCAGCAGCGTCCTCGCCGGGGAGCTGTTTTTT. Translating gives CASSVLAGELFF.